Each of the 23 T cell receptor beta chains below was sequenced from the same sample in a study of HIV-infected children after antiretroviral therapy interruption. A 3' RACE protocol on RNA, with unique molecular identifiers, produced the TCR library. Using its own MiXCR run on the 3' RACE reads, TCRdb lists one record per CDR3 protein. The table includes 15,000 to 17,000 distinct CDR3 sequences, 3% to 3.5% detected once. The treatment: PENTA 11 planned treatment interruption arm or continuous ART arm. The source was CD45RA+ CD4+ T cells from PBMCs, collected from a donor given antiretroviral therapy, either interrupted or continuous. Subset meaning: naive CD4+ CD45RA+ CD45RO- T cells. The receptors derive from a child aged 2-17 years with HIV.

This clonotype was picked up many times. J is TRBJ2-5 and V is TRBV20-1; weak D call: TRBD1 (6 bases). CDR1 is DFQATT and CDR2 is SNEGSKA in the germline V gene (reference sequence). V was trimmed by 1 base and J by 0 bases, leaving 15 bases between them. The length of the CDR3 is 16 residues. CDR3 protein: CSARGLGGPYQETQYF. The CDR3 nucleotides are TGCAGTGCTAGAGGCCTTGGGGGCCCGTACCAAGAGACCCAGTACTTC.

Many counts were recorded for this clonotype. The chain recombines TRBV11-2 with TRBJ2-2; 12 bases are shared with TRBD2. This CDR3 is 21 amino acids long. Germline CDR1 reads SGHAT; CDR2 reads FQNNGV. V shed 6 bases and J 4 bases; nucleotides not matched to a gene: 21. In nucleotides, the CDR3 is TGTGCCAGCAGGCATTATTTACGGGGACTAGCGGGCTCCCTCCGCACCGGGGAGCTGTTTTTT. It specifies CASRHYLRGLAGSLRTGELFF.

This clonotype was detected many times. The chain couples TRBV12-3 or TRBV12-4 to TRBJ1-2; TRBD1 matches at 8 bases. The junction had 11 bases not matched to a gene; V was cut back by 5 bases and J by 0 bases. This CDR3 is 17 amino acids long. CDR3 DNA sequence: TGTGCCAGCAGTCTAGGACAGGGAAGGGGAACTAACTATGGCTACACCTTC. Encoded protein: CASSLGQGRGTNYGYTF.

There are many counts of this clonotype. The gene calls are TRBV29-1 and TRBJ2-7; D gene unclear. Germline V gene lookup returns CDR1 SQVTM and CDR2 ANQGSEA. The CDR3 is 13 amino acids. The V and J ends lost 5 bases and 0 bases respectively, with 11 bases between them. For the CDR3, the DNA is TGCAGCGTTAGACCATCAAGCTCCTACGAGCAGTACTTC. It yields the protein CSVRPSSSYEQYF.

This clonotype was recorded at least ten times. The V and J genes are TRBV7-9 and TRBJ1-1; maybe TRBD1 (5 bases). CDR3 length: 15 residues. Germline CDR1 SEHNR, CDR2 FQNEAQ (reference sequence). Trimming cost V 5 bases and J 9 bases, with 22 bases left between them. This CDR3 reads CASSQSIDRRSKAFF. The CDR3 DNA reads TGTGCCAGCAGCCAATCAATTGACAGACGTAGTAAAGCTTTCTTT.

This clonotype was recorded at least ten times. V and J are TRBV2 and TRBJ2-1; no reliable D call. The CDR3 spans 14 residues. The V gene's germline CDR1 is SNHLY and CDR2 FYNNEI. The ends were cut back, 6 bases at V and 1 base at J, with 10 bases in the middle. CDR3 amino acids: CASRMITSYNEQFF. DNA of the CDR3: TGTGCCAGCAGGATGATCACATCCTACAATGAGCAGTTCTTC.

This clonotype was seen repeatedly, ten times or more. For the CDR3, the DNA is TGTGCCAGCAGCTTAACTAGCGGGACCCCCAATGAGCAGTTCTTC. Translated, it gives CASSLTSGTPNEQFF. The chain couples TRBV7-2 to TRBJ2-1; TRBD2 matches at 10 bases. Germline values: CDR1 SGHTA, CDR2 FQGNSA. The J segment lost 6 bases and the V segment lost 2 bases, leaving 4 bases of the junction unmatched. The CDR3 runs 15 residues.

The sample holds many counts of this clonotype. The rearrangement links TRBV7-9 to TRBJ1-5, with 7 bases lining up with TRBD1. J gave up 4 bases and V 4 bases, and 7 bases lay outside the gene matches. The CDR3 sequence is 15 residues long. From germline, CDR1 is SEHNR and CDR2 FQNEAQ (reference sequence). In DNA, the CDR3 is TGTGCCAGCAGCTCGACAGGGTTGGGTAATCAGCCCCAGCATTTT. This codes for CASSSTGLGNQPQHF.

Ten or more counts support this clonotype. The CDR3 loop is CASSIQGGTEAFF. In nucleotides, the CDR3 is TGTGCCAGCAGCATCCAGGGTGGGACTGAAGCTTTCTTT. J is TRBJ1-1 and V is TRBV7-2, with D maybe TRBD1 (5 bases). The ends were cut back, 5 bases at V and 5 bases at J, with 12 bases in the middle. In germline, CDR1 is SGHTA, CDR2 FQGNSA. This CDR3 contains 13 residues.

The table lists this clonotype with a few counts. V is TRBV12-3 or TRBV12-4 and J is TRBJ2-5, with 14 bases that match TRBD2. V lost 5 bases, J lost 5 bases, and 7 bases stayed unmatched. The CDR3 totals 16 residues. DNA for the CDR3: TGTGCCAGCAGTCCGACTAGCGGGGGGGCGGAGGAGACCCAGTACTTC. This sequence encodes CASSPTSGGAEETQYF.

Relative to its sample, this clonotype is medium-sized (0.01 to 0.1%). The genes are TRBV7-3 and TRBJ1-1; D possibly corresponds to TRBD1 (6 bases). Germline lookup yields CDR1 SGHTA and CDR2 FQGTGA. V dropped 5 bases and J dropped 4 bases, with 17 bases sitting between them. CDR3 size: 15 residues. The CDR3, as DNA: TGTGCCAGCAGCCAAGGGACAAGGAATATCACTGAAGCTTTCTTT. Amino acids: CASSQGTRNITEAFF.

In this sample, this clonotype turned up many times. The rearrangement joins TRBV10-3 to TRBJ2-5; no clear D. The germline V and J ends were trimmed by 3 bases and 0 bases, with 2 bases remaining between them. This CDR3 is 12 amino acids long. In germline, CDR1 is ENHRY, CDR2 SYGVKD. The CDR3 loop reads CAISDHQETQYF. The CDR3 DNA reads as TGTGCCATCAGTGACCACCAAGAGACCCAGTACTTC.

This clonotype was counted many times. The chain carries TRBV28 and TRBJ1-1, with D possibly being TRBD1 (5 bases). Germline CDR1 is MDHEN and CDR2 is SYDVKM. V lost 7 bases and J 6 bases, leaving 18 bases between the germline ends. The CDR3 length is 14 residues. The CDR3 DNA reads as TGTGCCAGCAATCCGGCGTTAGGGGTCGCTGAAGCTTTCTTT. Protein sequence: CASNPALGVAEAFF.

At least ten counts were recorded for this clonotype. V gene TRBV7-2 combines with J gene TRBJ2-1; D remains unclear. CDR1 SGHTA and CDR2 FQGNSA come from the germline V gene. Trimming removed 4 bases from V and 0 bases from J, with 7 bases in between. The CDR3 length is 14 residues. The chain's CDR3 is CASSSLGSYNEQFF. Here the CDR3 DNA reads TGTGCCAGCAGCTCCCTTGGCTCCTACAATGAGCAGTTCTTC.

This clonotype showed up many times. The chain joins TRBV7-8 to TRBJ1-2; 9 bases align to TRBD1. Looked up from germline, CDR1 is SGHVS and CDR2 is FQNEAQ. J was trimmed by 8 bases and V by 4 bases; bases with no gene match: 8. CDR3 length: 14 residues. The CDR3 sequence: CASSSGQGIWGYTF. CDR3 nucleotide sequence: TGTGCCAGCAGCTCAGGACAGGGGATATGGGGCTACACCTTC.

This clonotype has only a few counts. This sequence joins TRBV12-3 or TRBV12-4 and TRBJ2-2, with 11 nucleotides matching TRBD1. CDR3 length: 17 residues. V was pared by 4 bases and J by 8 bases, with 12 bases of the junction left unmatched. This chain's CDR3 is CASSSTSGQGASGELFF. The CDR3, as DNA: TGTGCCAGCAGTTCCACCTCCGGACAGGGGGCCTCGGGGGAGCTGTTTTTT.

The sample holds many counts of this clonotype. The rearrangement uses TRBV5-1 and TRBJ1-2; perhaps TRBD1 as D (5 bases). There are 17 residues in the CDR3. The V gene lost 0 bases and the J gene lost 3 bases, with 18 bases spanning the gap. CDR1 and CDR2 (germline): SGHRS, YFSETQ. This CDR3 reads CASSLASGGREHYGYTF. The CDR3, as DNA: TGCGCCAGCAGCTTGGCCTCCGGCGGCAGGGAACACTATGGCTACACCTTC.

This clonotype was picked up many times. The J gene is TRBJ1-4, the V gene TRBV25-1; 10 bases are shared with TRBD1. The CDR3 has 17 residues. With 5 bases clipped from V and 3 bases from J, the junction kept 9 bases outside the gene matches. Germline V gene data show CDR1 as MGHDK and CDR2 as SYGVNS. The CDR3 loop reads CASSLWTGGLANEKLFF. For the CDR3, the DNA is TGTGCCAGCAGTCTCTGGACAGGGGGGCTGGCTAATGAAAAACTGTTTTTT. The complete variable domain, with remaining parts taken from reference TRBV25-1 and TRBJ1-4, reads EADIYQTPRYLVIGTGKKITLECSQTMGHDKMYWYQQDPGMELHLIHYSYGVNSTEKGDLSSESTVSRIRTEHFPLTLESARPSHTSQYLCASSLWTGGLANEKLFFGSGTQLSVL.

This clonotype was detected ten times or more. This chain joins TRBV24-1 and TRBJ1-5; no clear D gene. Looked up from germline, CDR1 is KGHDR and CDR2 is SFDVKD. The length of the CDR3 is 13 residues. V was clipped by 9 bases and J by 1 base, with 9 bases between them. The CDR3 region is CATALRSNQPQHF. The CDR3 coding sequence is TGTGCCACCGCCCTTAGGAGCAATCAGCCCCAGCATTTT.

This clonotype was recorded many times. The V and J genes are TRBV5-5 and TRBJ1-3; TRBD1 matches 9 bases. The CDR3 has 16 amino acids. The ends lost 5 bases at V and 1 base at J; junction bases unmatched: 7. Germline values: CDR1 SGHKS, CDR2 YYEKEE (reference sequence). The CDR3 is CASSREQGASGNTIYF. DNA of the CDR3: TGTGCCAGCAGTCGAGAACAGGGGGCGTCTGGAAACACCATATATTTT.

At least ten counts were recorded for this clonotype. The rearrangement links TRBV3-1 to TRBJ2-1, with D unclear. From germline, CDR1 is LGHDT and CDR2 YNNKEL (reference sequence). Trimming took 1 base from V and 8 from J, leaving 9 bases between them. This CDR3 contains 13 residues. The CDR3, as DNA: TGTGCCAGCAGCCAAGTCATTGGTTATGAGCAGTTCTTC. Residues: CASSQVIGYEQFF.

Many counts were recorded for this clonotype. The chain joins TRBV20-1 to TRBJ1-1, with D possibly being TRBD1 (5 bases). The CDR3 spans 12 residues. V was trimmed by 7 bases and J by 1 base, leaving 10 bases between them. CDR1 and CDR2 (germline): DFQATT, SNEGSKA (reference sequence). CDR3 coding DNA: TGCAGTGTCCCGACAGCGAACACTGAAGCTTTCTTT. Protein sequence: CSVPTANTEAFF.

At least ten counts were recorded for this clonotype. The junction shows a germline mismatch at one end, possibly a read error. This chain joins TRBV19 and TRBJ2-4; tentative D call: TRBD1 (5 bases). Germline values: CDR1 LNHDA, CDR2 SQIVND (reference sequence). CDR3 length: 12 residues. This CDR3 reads CASRQSQNTLYF. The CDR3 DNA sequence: TGTGCCAGCAGACAGAGTCAAAACACCTTGTACTTT.